This TCR beta chain was profiled in a study of OX40 agonist ivuxolimab in advanced cancers. Turning to the study itself: Ivuxolimab, which is an agonistic anti-OX40 (CD134) antibody, was administered to the patients. Melanoma, hepatocellular carcinoma, head and neck or renal cell cancer occurred in dose-escalation patients. Earlier treatment with anti-PD-1, anti-PD-L1 or anti-CTLA-4 was permitted, and around 36% had received some. Study-level results: At 0.1 to 3.0 mg/kg and by week 6, clonal expansion occurred in CD4+ and CD8+ blood T cells.

The protocol was immunoSEQ multiplex PCR, while the TCRdb copy is restricted to in-frame clones and leaves out a portion. The sample consists of some 60,000 clones, 80% to 90% of them appearing once. Germline loops: CDR1 SGHRS, CDR2 YFSETQ. Trimming removed 2 bases from V and 0 bases from J; junction bases left unmatched: 3. The CDR3 is 16 residues long. The table lists this clone with a count of one. The antigen is unknown. This receptor was obtained from an adult with an advanced solid tumor such as melanoma, head and neck, liver or kidney cancer. Sample: CD4+ or CD8+ T cells sorted from blood, taken in a trial of the OX40 agonist ivuxolimab. This chain uses TRBV5-1 with TRBJ2-1, with 9 bases matching TRBD1. The CDR3 protein is CASSFLTGGSYNEQFF. In DNA form, the CDR3 reads TGCGCCAGCAGCTTCCTGACAGGGGGCTCCTACAATGAGCAGTTCTTC. The full variable domain, completed using reference TRBV5-1 and TRBJ2-1, is KAGVTQTPRYLIKTRGQQVTLSCSPISGHRSVSWYQQTPGQGLQFLFEYFSETQRNKGNFPGRFSGRQFSNSRSEMNVSTLELGDSALYLCASSFLTGGSYNEQFFGPGTRLTVL.